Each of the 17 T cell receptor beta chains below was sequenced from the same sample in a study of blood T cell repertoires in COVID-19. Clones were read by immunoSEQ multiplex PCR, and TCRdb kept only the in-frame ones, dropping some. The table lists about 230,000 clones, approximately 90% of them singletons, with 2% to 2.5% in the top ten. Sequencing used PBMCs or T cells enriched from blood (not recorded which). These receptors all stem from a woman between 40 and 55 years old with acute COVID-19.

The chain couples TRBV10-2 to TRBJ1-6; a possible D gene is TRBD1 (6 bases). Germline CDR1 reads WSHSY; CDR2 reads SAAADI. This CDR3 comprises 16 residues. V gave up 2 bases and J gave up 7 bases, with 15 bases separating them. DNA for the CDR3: TGCGCCAGCAGTGAGGGGGCAGGGGCGTTGAATTCACCCCTCCACTTT. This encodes CASSEGAGALNSPLHF.

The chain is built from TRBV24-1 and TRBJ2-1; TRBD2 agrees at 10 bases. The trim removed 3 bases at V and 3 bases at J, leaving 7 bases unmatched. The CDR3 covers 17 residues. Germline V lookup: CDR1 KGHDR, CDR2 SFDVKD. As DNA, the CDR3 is TGTGCCACCAGTGATCCCCGGGCTAGCGGGAGCTACAATGAGCAGTTCTTC. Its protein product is CATSDPRASGSYNEQFF.

The CDR3 here is CATLGREGTDTQYF. CDR3 DNA sequence: TGTGCCACCCTTGGGAGGGAAGGCACAGATACGCAGTATTTT. The chain is built from TRBV24-1 and TRBJ2-3, with 7 bases identical to TRBD2. The CDR3 loop spans 14 amino acids. CDR1 and CDR2 from the germline V gene are KGHDR and SFDVKD. The V and J ends lost 9 bases and 1 base, in that order; junction bases with no gene match: 6.

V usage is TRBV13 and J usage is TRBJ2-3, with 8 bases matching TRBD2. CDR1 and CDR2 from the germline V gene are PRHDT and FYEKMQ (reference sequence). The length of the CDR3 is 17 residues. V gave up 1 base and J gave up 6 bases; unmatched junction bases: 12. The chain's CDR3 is CASSLARGVAGSDTQYF. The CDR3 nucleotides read TGTGCCAGCAGCTTAGCTCGGGGGGTAGCGGGATCGGATACGCAGTATTTT.

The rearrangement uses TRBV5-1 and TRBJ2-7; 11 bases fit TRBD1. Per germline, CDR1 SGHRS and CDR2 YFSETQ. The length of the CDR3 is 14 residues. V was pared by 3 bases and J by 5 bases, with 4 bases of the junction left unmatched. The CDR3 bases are TGCGCCAGCAGCTCCTGGACAGGGGGCAACGAGCAGTACTTC. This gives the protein CASSSWTGGNEQYF.

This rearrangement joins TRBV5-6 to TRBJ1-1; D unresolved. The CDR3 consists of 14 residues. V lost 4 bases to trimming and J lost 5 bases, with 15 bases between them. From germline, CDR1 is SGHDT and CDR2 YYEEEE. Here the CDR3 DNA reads TGTGCCAGCAGCGTAATCGGGGTGTGGACTGAAGCTTTCTTT. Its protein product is CASSVIGVWTEAFF.

CDR3: CASSLLDTQYF. The CDR3, as DNA: TGTGCCAGCAGCCTACTGGATACGCAGTATTTT. The J gene is TRBJ2-3, the V gene TRBV11-2; D remains ambiguous. Per the germline V gene, CDR1 is SGHAT and CDR2 is FQNNGV. V dropped 5 bases and J dropped 6 bases, with 6 bases sitting between them. CDR3 length: 11 amino acids.

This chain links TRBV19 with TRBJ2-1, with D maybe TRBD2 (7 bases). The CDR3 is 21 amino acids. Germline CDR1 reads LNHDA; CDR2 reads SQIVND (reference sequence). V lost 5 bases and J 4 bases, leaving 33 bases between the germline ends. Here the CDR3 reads CASSPPPLVERGGILYNEQFF. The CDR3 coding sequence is TGTGCCAGTAGTCCCCCCCCGTTGGTGGAGCGCGGGGGCATACTATACAATGAGCAGTTCTTC.

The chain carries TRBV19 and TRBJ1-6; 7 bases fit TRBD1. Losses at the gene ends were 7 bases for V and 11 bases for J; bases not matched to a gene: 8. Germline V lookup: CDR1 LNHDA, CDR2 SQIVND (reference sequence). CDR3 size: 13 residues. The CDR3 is CASTATGSPPLHF. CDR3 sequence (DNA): TGTGCCAGTACGGCGACAGGGAGTCCACCCCTCCACTTT.

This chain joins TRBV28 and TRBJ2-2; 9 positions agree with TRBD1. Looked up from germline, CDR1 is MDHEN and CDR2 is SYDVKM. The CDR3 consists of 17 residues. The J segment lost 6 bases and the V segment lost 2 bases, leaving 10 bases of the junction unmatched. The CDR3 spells CASSLAPGQGTAGELFF. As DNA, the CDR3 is TGTGCCAGCAGTTTAGCCCCGGGACAGGGAACGGCCGGGGAGCTGTTTTTT. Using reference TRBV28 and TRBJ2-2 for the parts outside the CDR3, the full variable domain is DVKVTQSSRYLVKRTGEKVFLECVQDMDHENMFWYRQDPGLGLRLIYFSYDVKMKEKGDIPEGYSVSREKKERFSLILESASTNQTSMYLCASSLAPGQGTAGELFFGEGSRLTVL.

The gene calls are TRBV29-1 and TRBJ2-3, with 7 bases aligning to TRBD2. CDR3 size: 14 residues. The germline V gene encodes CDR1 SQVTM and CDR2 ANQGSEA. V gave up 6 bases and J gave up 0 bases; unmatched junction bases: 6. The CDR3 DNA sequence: TGCAGCGTGGGGGGGGATACTAGCACAGATACGCAGTATTTT. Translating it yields CSVGGDTSTDTQYF.

CDR3 DNA sequence: TGTGCCAGCAGCTTATCACTACATCAAGAGACCCAGTACTTC. This gives the protein CASSLSLHQETQYF. The V gene is TRBV7-2, the J gene TRBJ2-5; the D is unclear. This CDR3 contains 14 residues. The germline V gene has CDR1 SGHTA and CDR2 FQGNSA. With 2 bases removed from V and 2 bases from J, the gap between germline ends came to 9 bases.

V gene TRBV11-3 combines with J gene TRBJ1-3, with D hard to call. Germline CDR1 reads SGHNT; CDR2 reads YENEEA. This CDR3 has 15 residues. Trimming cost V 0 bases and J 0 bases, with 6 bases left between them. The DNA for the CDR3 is TGTGCCAGCAGCTTAGAAGCCACCTCTGGAAACACCATATATTTT. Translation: CASSLEATSGNTIYF.

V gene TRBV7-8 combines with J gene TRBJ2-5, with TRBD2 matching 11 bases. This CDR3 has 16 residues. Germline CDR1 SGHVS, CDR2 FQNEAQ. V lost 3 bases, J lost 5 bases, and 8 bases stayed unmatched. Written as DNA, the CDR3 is TGTGCCAGCAGCTTGACTAGCGGGATGAGGGGGGAGACCCAGTACTTC. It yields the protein CASSLTSGMRGETQYF.

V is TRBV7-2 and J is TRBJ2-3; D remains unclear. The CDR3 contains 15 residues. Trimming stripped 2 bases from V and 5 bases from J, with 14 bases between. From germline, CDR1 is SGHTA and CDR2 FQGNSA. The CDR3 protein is CASSLRRLVKDTQYF. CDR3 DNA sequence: TGTGCCAGCAGCTTAAGGAGACTTGTTAAAGATACGCAGTATTTT.

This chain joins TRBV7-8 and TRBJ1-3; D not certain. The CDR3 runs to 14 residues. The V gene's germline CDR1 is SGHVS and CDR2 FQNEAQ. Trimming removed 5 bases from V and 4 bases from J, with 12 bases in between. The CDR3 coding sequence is TGTGCCAGCAGCCCCCCCCCGCGGGGAAACACCATATATTTT. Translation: CASSPPPRGNTIYF.

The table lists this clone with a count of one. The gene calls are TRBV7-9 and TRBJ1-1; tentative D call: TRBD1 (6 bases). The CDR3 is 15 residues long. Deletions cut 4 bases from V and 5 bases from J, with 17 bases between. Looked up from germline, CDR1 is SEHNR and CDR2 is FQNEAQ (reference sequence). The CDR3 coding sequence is TGTGCCAGCAGCTCCCGCGTAGGGGGAGGGACTGAAGCTTTCTTT. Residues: CASSSRVGGGTEAFF.